The rows below give T cell receptor beta chains drawn from one sample of a study of blood T cell repertoires in COVID-19. TCRdb's copy holds only in-frame clones and misses some; the assay was immunoSEQ multiplex PCR. The sample consists of 390,000 or so clones, around nine tenths of them appearing once. Sequencing was performed on PBMCs or T cells enriched from blood (not recorded which). Every receptor here comes from a woman aged 50 to 60 who had recovered from COVID-19. CDR3s include the opening cysteine and the closing phenylalanine or tryptophan. Each record gives: J gene, D gene, clone size, V gene, CDR3 DNA, CDR3 protein. D genes are given only for firm matches. A row's size may be missing; if present it is once, few, many or a size class.

j_gene: TRBJ1-2
d_gene: NA
abundance: once
v_gene: TRBV7-3
CDR3nt: TGTGCCAGCAGCTTAACTGGGACTAGGGGGTATGGCTACACCTTC
CDR3aa: CASSLTGTRGYGYTF

j_gene: TRBJ1-3
d_gene: NA
abundance: few
v_gene: TRBV7-2
CDR3nt: TGTGCCAGCAGCTTAGCGTATAGCTCTGGAAACACCATATATTTT
CDR3aa: CASSLAYSSGNTIYF

j_gene: TRBJ1-1
d_gene: TRBD1
abundance: NA
v_gene: TRBV9
CDR3nt: TGTGCCAGCAGCGTAGAGGGACAGGGTTGGACTGAAGCTTTCTTT
CDR3aa: CASSVEGQGWTEAFF

j_gene: TRBJ1-5
d_gene: TRBD1
abundance: NA
v_gene: TRBV19
CDR3nt: TGTGCCAGTGTGGGGACAGGGGGCAATCAGCCCCAGCATTTT
CDR3aa: CASVGTGGNQPQHF

j_gene: TRBJ1-2
d_gene: NA
abundance: NA
v_gene: TRBV9
CDR3nt: TGTGCCAGCAGCCCCCAGGAGGGGCATGGCTACACCTTC
CDR3aa: CASSPQEGHGYTF

j_gene: TRBJ2-1
d_gene: TRBD1
abundance: once
v_gene: TRBV19
CDR3nt: TGTGCCAGTAGTATTCCCCGGACAGGGCCCAATGAGCAGTTCTTC
CDR3aa: CASSIPRTGPNEQFF

j_gene: TRBJ1-5
d_gene: NA
abundance: NA
v_gene: TRBV28
CDR3nt: TGTGCCAGCCACCAGGGGACACGGTGGCCCCAGCATTTT
CDR3aa: CASHQGTRWPQHF

j_gene: TRBJ1-2
d_gene: NA
abundance: NA
v_gene: TRBV7-2
CDR3nt: TGTGCCAGCAGCGCAGGGGTCGCTAACTATGGCTACACCTTC
CDR3aa: CASSAGVANYGYTF

j_gene: TRBJ1-2
d_gene: NA
abundance: NA
v_gene: TRBV7-2
CDR3nt: TGTGCCAGCAGCCCCGACCCGTCAAAGGGGGGCTACACCTTC
CDR3aa: CASSPDPSKGGYTF

j_gene: TRBJ2-5
d_gene: TRBD2
abundance: NA
v_gene: TRBV7-2
CDR3nt: TGTGCCAGCAGCCGGGCGACTAGCGGGGGGTTGGAGACCCAGTACTTC
CDR3aa: CASSRATSGGLETQYF

j_gene: TRBJ1-2
d_gene: TRBD1
abundance: NA
v_gene: TRBV19
CDR3nt: TGTGCCACCAACACCCCCGGGACAGGGGCGTCCTATGGCTACACCTTC
CDR3aa: CATNTPGTGASYGYTF

j_gene: TRBJ2-3
d_gene: TRBD2
abundance: NA
v_gene: TRBV9
CDR3nt: TGTGCCAGCAGCGCTGCGGGGGGGAGCACAGATACGCAGTATTTT
CDR3aa: CASSAAGGSTDTQYF

j_gene: TRBJ1-5
d_gene: TRBD1
abundance: NA
v_gene: TRBV6-5
CDR3nt: TGTGCCAGCAGTTCCTACGGACAGGGGTCCCAGCATTTT
CDR3aa: CASSSYGQGSQHF

j_gene: TRBJ2-5
d_gene: NA
abundance: NA
v_gene: TRBV7-9
CDR3nt: TGTGCCAGCAGCTTAACCTCGCAGGAGCGGGAGACCCAGTACTTC
CDR3aa: CASSLTSQERETQYF

j_gene: TRBJ1-6
d_gene: TRBD1
abundance: NA
v_gene: TRBV6-5
CDR3nt: TGTGCCAGCAGTTACGGACAGGGGGCTAATTCACCCCTCCACTTT
CDR3aa: CASSYGQGANSPLHF

j_gene: TRBJ1-2
d_gene: NA
abundance: NA
v_gene: TRBV4-2
CDR3nt: TGTGCCAGCAGCCAAGAGGAGACGTCCTATGGCTACACCTTC
CDR3aa: CASSQEETSYGYTF

j_gene: TRBJ1-5
d_gene: NA
abundance: NA
v_gene: TRBV19
CDR3nt: TGTGCCAGTAAATCCCAGGGGTCCCCAGGTCAGCCCCAGCATTTT
CDR3aa: CASKSQGSPGQPQHF

j_gene: TRBJ2-2
d_gene: NA
abundance: NA
v_gene: TRBV11-2
CDR3nt: TGTGCCAGCAGCTTAATAGGGGGCACCGGGGAGCTGTTTTTT
CDR3aa: CASSLIGGTGELFF

j_gene: TRBJ2-5
d_gene: NA
abundance: NA
v_gene: TRBV6-5
CDR3nt: TGTGCCAGCCAAGGACTTTCCCAGTACTTC
CDR3aa: CASQGLSQYF

j_gene: TRBJ2-1
d_gene: NA
abundance: NA
v_gene: TRBV20-1
CDR3nt: TGCAGTGCTAGTATGGCTAGCGTACTCCGGGGTGAGCAGTTCTTC
CDR3aa: CSASMASVLRGEQFF

j_gene: TRBJ2-7
d_gene: NA
abundance: NA
v_gene: TRBV5-5
CDR3nt: TGTGCCAGCAGCCCAGGGTTTACCTACGAGCAGTACTTC
CDR3aa: CASSPGFTYEQYF

j_gene: TRBJ1-5
d_gene: NA
abundance: NA
v_gene: TRBV5-1
CDR3nt: TGCGCCAGCAGCTTGGAGGGGGTGGGCAATCAGCCCCAGCATTTT
CDR3aa: CASSLEGVGNQPQHF

j_gene: TRBJ2-7
d_gene: TRBD1
abundance: few
v_gene: TRBV27
CDR3nt: TGTGCCAGCAGTTTAACTACCCTGACAGGGACAAGAAACTACGAGCAGTACTTC
CDR3aa: CASSLTTLTGTRNYEQYF

j_gene: TRBJ1-3
d_gene: NA
abundance: once
v_gene: TRBV7-9
CDR3nt: TGTGCCAGCAGCCCTAGGTCGGCTTCGTTCTCTGGAAACACCATATATTTT
CDR3aa: CASSPRSASFSGNTIYF

j_gene: TRBJ2-3
d_gene: TRBD2
abundance: NA
v_gene: TRBV5-1
CDR3nt: TGCGCCAGCAGCCCACTAGCGGGGGCAGGGGTGGCAGATACGCAGTATTTT
CDR3aa: CASSPLAGAGVADTQYF

j_gene: TRBJ2-1
d_gene: TRBD1
abundance: NA
v_gene: TRBV18
CDR3nt: TGTGCCAGCTCACCACCGGGACAGGGGTGGAATGAGCAGTTCTTC
CDR3aa: CASSPPGQGWNEQFF

j_gene: TRBJ1-2
d_gene: NA
abundance: NA
v_gene: TRBV6-5
CDR3nt: TGTGCCAGCAAACTGGGGCGGGATGCGGCCTATGGCTACACCTTC
CDR3aa: CASKLGRDAAYGYTF

j_gene: TRBJ1-4
d_gene: NA
abundance: NA
v_gene: TRBV7-9
CDR3nt: TGTGCCGGGGGGGTGGAAGAAAAACTGTTTTTT
CDR3aa: CAGGVEEKLFF

j_gene: TRBJ2-3
d_gene: NA
abundance: NA
v_gene: TRBV21-1
CDR3nt: TGTGCCAGCATCACGGGTGGGGTAGGACTACAGATCATGAGGGGCACAGATACGCAGTATTTT
CDR3aa: CASITGGVGLQIMRGTDTQYF

j_gene: TRBJ1-5
d_gene: TRBD1
abundance: few
v_gene: TRBV6-2/TRBV6-3
CDR3nt: TGTGCCAGCAGTTTACTCCACAGGGGAAGGTTGGGACAGCCCCAGCATTTT
CDR3aa: CASSLLHRGRLGQPQHF

j_gene: TRBJ2-5
d_gene: TRBD1
abundance: NA
v_gene: TRBV2
CDR3nt: TGTGCCAGCAGTTCGACAGGGGGCGAGAAGACCCAGTACTTC
CDR3aa: CASSSTGGEKTQYF

j_gene: TRBJ2-7
d_gene: TRBD1
abundance: few
v_gene: TRBV18
CDR3nt: TGTGCCAGCTCACCGCTAAGGGACAGATCCTACGAGCAGTACTTC
CDR3aa: CASSPLRDRSYEQYF

j_gene: TRBJ1-2
d_gene: NA
abundance: once
v_gene: TRBV18
CDR3nt: TGTGCCAGCTCACCATCCGGACAGTATGGCTACACCTTC
CDR3aa: CASSPSGQYGYTF

j_gene: TRBJ1-5
d_gene: NA
abundance: NA
v_gene: TRBV5-5
CDR3nt: TGTGCCAGCAGCTATAGCGGGCTGCGGGGCAATCAGCCCCAGCATTTT
CDR3aa: CASSYSGLRGNQPQHF